This section outlines one TCR beta chain sequence together with its context. These data originate in a study of CD8 T cells in Susac syndrome. There are 17 residues in the CDR3. The V gene's germline CDR1 is MDHEN and CDR2 SYDVKM. V dropped 4 bases and J dropped 0 bases, with 13 bases sitting between them. Both CD4+ and CD8+ T cells were negatively isolated, and TEMRA cells underwent FACS enrichment. With random hexamers, roughly 0.45 to 1 ug RNA was reverse transcribed. One entry per CDR3 protein results from TCRdb running MiXCR on the immunoSEQ multiplex PCR reads. In the table there are some 120,000 distinct CDR3 sequences, about 95% of which are singletons.

This rearrangement joins TRBV28 to TRBJ2-6; the D gene is possibly TRBD2 (5 bases). The sequenced sample consisted of CD4+ T cells from PBMCs. The sequence derives from a human donor in good health. CDR3 nucleotide sequence: TGTGCCAGCAGTTCGGACTTAGGGAGCTCTGGGGCCAACGTCCTGACTTTC. Amino acids: CASSSDLGSSGANVLTF.